Listed below are T cell receptor beta chains from one sample, sequenced in a study of T cell repertoires in cytomegalovirus infection. The antigens these receptors bind are not known. Using its own MiXCR run on the reads, TCRdb lists one record per CDR3 protein. The data show hundreds of thousands of distinct CDR3 sequences, with around 30% seen just once and roughly a sixth held by the top ten. The input for sequencing was cultured PBMCs, taken from culture after CMV antigen stimulation. The receptors shown here come from a human donor in good health (CMV status not recorded). Some clones in this sample may be carry-over from other donors' samples. Each CDR3 is given with its conserved first and last residue. D genes are given only for firm matches. Some rows have no size entry. The others give once, few or many, or a class for an expanded clone.

J: TRBJ1-5
V: TRBV12-3/TRBV12-4
D: .
length: 15
size: .
CDR3: CASSLSGSGNQPQHF
DNA: TGTGCCAGCAGTTTATCGGGATCGGGGAATCAGCCCCAGCATTTT

J: TRBJ2-1
V: TRBV7-6
D: TRBD2
length: 14
size: .
CDR3: CASSLELAGGEQFF
DNA: TGTGCCAGCAGCTTAGAACTAGCGGGAGGTGAGCAGTTCTTC

J: TRBJ2-1
V: TRBV7-8
D: TRBD2
length: 16
size: .
CDR3: CASTHPSGRGRGEQFF
DNA: TGTGCCAGCACCCACCCTAGCGGGAGAGGCAGGGGTGAGCAGTTCTTC

J: TRBJ2-5
V: TRBV7-2
D: .
length: 14
size: .
CDR3: CASTSGGGMETQYF
DNA: TGTGCCAGCACCTCTGGGGGCGGGATGGAGACCCAGTACTTC

J: TRBJ1-1
V: TRBV6-2/TRBV6-3
D: .
length: 15
size: few
CDR3: CASSYTLFWNTEAFF
DNA: TGTGCCAGCAGTTACACATTATTCTGGAACACTGAAGCTTTCTTT

J: TRBJ2-7
V: TRBV20-1
D: .
length: 12
size: .
CDR3: CSARAGGGGQYF
DNA: TGCAGTGCTAGAGCCGGGGGTGGCGGGCAGTACTTC

J: TRBJ1-1
V: TRBV11-3
D: .
length: 13
size: .
CDR3: CASSLPDSFEAFF
DNA: TGTGCCAGCAGCTTACCGGACAGTTTTGAAGCTTTCTTT

J: TRBJ2-1
V: TRBV4-3
D: .
length: 14
size: .
CDR3: CASSQEGRENEQFF
DNA: TGCGCCAGCAGCCAAGAGGGTCGGGAGAATGAGCAGTTCTTC

J: TRBJ2-1
V: TRBV27
D: TRBD2
length: 16
size: .
CDR3: CASSWTSGRTNNEQFF
DNA: TGTGCCAGCAGTTGGACTAGCGGGAGGACTAACAATGAGCAGTTCTTC

J: TRBJ2-1
V: TRBV11-2
D: TRBD2
length: 17
size: few
CDR3: CASRVLAGDGVDNEQFF
DNA: TGTGCCAGCAGGGTACTAGCGGGGGATGGGGTTGACAATGAGCAGTTCTTC

J: TRBJ2-7
V: TRBV6-2/TRBV6-3
D: .
length: 14
size: few
CDR3: CASSGQPLSYEQYF
DNA: TGTGCCAGCAGCGGACAGCCTCTCTCCTACGAGCAGTACTTC